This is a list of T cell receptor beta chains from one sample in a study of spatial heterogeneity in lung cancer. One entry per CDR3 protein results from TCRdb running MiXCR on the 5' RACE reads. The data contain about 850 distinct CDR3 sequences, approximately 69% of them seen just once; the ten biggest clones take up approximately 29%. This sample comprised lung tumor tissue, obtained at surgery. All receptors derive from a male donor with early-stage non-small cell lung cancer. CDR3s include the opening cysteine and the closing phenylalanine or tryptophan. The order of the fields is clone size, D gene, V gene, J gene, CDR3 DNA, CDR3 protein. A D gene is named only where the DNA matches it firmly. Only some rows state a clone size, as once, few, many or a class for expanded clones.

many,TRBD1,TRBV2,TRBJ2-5,TGTGCCAGCAGCGATCCCGGGACAGGGATCCAAGAGACCCAGTACTTC,CASSDPGTGIQETQYF
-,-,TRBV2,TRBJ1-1,TGTGCCTCCCACAGGGATATGAACACTGAAGCTTTCTTT,CASHRDMNTEAFF
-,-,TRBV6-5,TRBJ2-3,TGTGCCAGCAGTGGACCTACAAATACGCAGTATTTT,CASSGPTNTQYF
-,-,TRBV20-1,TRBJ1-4,TGCAGTGCTCGGATTAATGAAAAACTGTTTTTT,CSARINEKLFF
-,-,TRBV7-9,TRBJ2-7,TGTGCCAGCAGCCCAGGACAGACCTACGAGCAGTACTTC,CASSPGQTYEQYF
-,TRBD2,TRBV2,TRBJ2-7,TGTGCCAGCAGCCTTACCGCAGGGAGGGCCTACGAGCAGTACTTC,CASSLTAGRAYEQYF
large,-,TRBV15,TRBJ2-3,TGTGCCACCAGTTCAACAGGCTATCGCACAGATACGCAGTATTTT,CATSSTGYRTDTQYF
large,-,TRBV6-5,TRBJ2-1,TGTGCCAGCAGTTACTCGAGCCCCGGTGTCAATTCCCATGAGCAGTTCTTC,CASSYSSPGVNSHEQFF
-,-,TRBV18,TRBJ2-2,TGTGCCAGCTCACCGTCGCAGCTCACCGGGGAGCTGTTTTTT,CASSPSQLTGELFF
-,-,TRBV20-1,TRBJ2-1,TGCAGTGCTAGGCCCTTTCGGGCTCCAAAGACGGATGAGCAGTTCTTC,CSARPFRAPKTDEQFF
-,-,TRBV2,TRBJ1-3,TGTGCCAGCAGTGAGACCGAGGGGTCGGGCATGAATTTT,CASSETEGSGMNF
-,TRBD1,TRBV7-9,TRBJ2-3,TGTGCCACAGACAGGGTACAAGATACGCAGTATTTT,CATDRVQDTQYF
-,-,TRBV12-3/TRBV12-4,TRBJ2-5,TGTGCCATCAAAGAGACCCAGTACTTC,CAIKETQYF
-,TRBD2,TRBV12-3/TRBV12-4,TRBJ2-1,TGTGCCAGCAGTGAGAGACTAGCGGGGAACAATGAGCAGTTCTTC,CASSERLAGNNEQFF
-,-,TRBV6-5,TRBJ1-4,TGTGCCAGCAGCCGATGGCCAACTAATGAAAAACTGTTTTTT,CASSRWPTNEKLFF
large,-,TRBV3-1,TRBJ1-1,TGTGCCAGCAGCCCACACGTCCCAGGACCTGGGACTGAAGCTTTCTTT,CASSPHVPGPGTEAFF
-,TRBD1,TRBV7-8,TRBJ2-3,TGTGCCAGCACCCTTGGGGGGACAGGGGCAGATACGCAGTATTTT,CASTLGGTGADTQYF
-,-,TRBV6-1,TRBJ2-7,TGTGCCAGCAGCGGGAGCTCCTACGAGCAGTACTTC,CASSGSSYEQYF
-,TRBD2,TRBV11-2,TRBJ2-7,TGTGCCAGCAGCTTCTCGGGAGGGTCGGGCGAGCAGTACTTC,CASSFSGGSGEQYF
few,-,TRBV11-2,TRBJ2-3,TGTGCCAGCAGCTCCGGCTTCCGGACAGATACGCAGTATTTT,CASSSGFRTDTQYF
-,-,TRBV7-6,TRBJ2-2,TGTGCCAGCAGCCCGGGAGACAGGGTAGTCGGGGAGCTGTTTTTT,CASSPGDRVVGELFF
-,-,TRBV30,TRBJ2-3,TGTGCCTGGAGTTTGAGAGAATCAGATACGCAGTATTTT,CAWSLRESDTQYF
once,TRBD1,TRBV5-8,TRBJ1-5,TGTGCCAGCAGCTGGACAGGGATCTCCCAGCATTTT,CASSWTGISQHF
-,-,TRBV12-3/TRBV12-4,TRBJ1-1,TGTGCCAGCAGTCCCCAGGGTGCTGAAGCTTTCTTT,CASSPQGAEAFF
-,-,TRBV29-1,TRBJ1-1,TGCAGCGCCGATGGCGCGTGGCAGGGCGCAGCTTTCTTT,CSADGAWQGAAFF
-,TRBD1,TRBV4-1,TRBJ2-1,TGCGCCAGCAGCCAAGGCAACATACAGGGGTGTCCGTTCTTC,CASSQGNIQGCPFF
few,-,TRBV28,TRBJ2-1,TGTGCCAGCAGTCTAAACCCAGCTTATCTGTTCTTC,CASSLNPAYLFF
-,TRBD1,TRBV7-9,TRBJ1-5,TGTGCCAGCACTTCCCCCACGAGCCGGGACAGGGGCCTATATAGCAATCAGCCCCAGCATTTT,CASTSPTSRDRGLYSNQPQHF
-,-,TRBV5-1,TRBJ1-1,TGCGCCAGCAGCTTGGCCGGGGGCGCCGGGTACACTGAAGCTTTCTTT,CASSLAGGAGYTEAFF
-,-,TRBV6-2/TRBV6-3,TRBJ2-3,TGTGCCAGCAGACGCACAGATACGCAGTATTTT,CASRRTDTQYF
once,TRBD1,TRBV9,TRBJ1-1,TGTGCCAGCAGCATTAGACAGGGATTGAACACTGAAGCTTTCTTT,CASSIRQGLNTEAFF